Each of the 5 T cell receptor beta chains below was sequenced from the same sample in a study of beta chain features in type 1 diabetes. Sequenced material consisted of expressed TCRB transcripts (all of the isolated RNA was reverse transcribed). Generated by immunoSEQ multiplex PCR, the TCRdb table keeps only in-frame clones and is missing some. The sample contains around 44,000 clones, roughly 56% of which appear only once. Sequencing was carried out using Tregs from blood. These TCRs come from a woman between 18 and 30 years old in good health.

V gene TRBV6-6 combines with J gene TRBJ2-7, with D perhaps matching TRBD1 (5 bases). V lost 3 bases to trimming and J lost 1 base, with 13 bases between them. CDR1 is MNHNY and CDR2 is SVGAGI in the germline V gene (reference sequence). CDR3 size: 15 residues. CDR3 in DNA: TGTGCCAGCAGTTATGGGGCAGCCCTATCCTACGAGCAGTACTTC. The encoded protein is CASSYGAALSYEQYF.

The chain joins TRBV11-3 to TRBJ2-1, with 8 bases lining up with TRBD2. V gave up 2 bases and J gave up 7 bases; unmatched junction bases: 4. The germline V gene encodes CDR1 SGHNT and CDR2 YENEEA. This CDR3 is 14 amino acids long. CDR3 nucleotides: TGTGCCAGCAGCTTAAGCGGGAGTTTAAATGAGCAGTTCTTC. It is translated as CASSLSGSLNEQFF. Looking up the rest from reference TRBV11-3 and TRBJ2-1 gives the full variable domain: EAGVVQSPRYKIIEKKQPVAFWCNPISGHNTLYWYLQNLGQGPELLIRYENEEAVDDSQLPKDRFSAERLKGVDSTLKIQPAELGDSAVYLCASSLSGSLNEQFFGPGTRLTVL.

The chain couples TRBV5-1 to TRBJ2-2, with 8 bases lining up with TRBD2. Germline trimming cut 2 bases from V and 4 bases from J; bases unmatched to any gene: 4. CDR1 is SGHRS and CDR2 is YFSETQ in the germline V gene. The CDR3 has 15 residues. In DNA, the CDR3 is TGCGCCAGCAGCTTAGCGGGAGCGGGCACCGGGGAGCTGTTTTTT. Translating gives CASSLAGAGTGELFF.

The CDR3 loop is CASSSQGSNQPQHF. The CDR3, as DNA: TGTGCCAGCAGTTCACAGGGATCCAATCAGCCCCAGCATTTT. The chain recombines TRBV6-5 with TRBJ1-5; TRBD1 is a possible D gene (6 bases). CDR1 and CDR2 (germline): MNHEY, SVGAGI. V lost 4 bases and J lost 3, with 10 bases in between. The CDR3 has 14 residues.

The chain is built from TRBV7-2 and TRBJ2-1; 9 bases map to TRBD2. Losses at the gene ends were 4 bases for V and 3 bases for J; bases not matched to a gene: 4. Germline CDR1 SGHTA, CDR2 FQGNSA. There are 15 residues in the CDR3. For the CDR3, the DNA is TGTGCCAGCAGCTCTAGCGGGACTGACTACAATGAGCAGTTCTTC. Amino acids: CASSSSGTDYNEQFF.